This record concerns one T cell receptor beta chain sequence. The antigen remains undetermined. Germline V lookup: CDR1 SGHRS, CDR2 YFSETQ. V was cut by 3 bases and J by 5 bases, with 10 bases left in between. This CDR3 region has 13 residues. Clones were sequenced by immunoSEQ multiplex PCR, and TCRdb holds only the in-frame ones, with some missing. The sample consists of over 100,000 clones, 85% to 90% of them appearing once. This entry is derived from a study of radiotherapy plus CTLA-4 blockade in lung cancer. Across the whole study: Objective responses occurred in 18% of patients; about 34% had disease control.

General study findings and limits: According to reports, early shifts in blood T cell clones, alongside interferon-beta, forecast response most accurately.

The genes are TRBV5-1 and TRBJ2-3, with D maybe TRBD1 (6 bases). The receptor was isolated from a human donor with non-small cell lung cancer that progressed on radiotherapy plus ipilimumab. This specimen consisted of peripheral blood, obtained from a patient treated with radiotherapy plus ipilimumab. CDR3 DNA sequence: TGCGCCAGCAGCTCTAAGGACAGAGATACGCAGTATTTT. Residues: CASSSKDRDTQYF.